The rows below give T cell receptor beta chains drawn from one sample of a study of a mutant IDH1 vaccine in newly diagnosed glioma. No antigen has been assigned to these receptors. Assay used: immunoSEQ multiplex PCR; TCRdb lists only in-frame clones, some missing. The sample lists roughly 51,000 clones; 65% to 80% were seen once. Material: PBMCs, obtained from a glioma patient whose treatment included an IDH1 peptide vaccine. The source is a man aged 35-49 years with glioma. The CDR3 runs from the conserved cysteine through the conserved F or W. D genes are given only for firm matches. A clone size is listed for some rows: how often the clone was seen (once, few, many), or a class if it is expanded.

>-|TRBJ1-1|few|TRBV4-1
TGCGCCAGCAGCCAAGGGAGTGGGACTGAAGCTTTCTTT
CASSQGSGTEAFF
>-|TRBJ2-7|-|TRBV29-1
TGCAGCGTAGTCCAGGATGCAAACTACGAGCAGTACTTC
CSVVQDANYEQYF
>-|TRBJ1-5|-|TRBV27
TGTGCCAGCAGTTTATCTCAGTATCAGCCCCAGCATTTT
CASSLSQYQPQHF
>-|TRBJ1-2|-|TRBV10-1
TGCGCCAGCAGCTCGACACTCAACTATGGCTACACCTTC
CASSSTLNYGYTF
>-|TRBJ1-5|-|TRBV2
TGTGCCAGCAGTGATCAAGGGCGGCAGCCCCAGCATTTT
CASSDQGRQPQHF
>TRBD1|TRBJ1-3|once|TRBV6-1
TGTGCCAGCAGGACAGGGACGACCTCTGGAAACACCATATATTTT
CASRTGTTSGNTIYF
>-|TRBJ1-6|-|TRBV25-1
TGTGCCAGCAGTGACCGCCTGTTGAATTCACCCCTCCACTTT
CASSDRLLNSPLHF
>TRBD2|TRBJ2-7|-|TRBV7-2
TGTGCCAGCAGGGTAGCGGGGGGGCCAAGGGGCGAGCAGTACTTC
CASRVAGGPRGEQYF
>TRBD1|TRBJ1-5|-|TRBV19
TGTGCCAGTAGTGCCCAGACAGGGATCTGGTCGCCCCAGCATTTT
CASSAQTGIWSPQHF
>-|TRBJ2-5|few|TRBV4-1
TGCGCCAGCAGCCAAGGACAGGCTATGGGGCACAAAGAGACCCAGTACTTC
CASSQGQAMGHKETQYF
>-|TRBJ1-6|-|TRBV5-6
TGTGCCAGCAGCTTGGCGTCCGACATTTACTATTCACCCCTCCACTTT
CASSLASDIYYSPLHF
>-|TRBJ1-1|few|TRBV20-1
TGCAGTGCTTTGACAAACACTGAAGCTTTCTTT
CSALTNTEAFF
>-|TRBJ1-3|-|TRBV30
TGTGCCTGGGATTTAGGAAACACCATATATTTT
CAWDLGNTIYF
>-|TRBJ2-7|-|TRBV5-1
TGCGCCAGCAGCTTGGTTGGGCAGGGGATTAACGAGCAGTACTTC
CASSLVGQGINEQYF
>TRBD1|TRBJ2-1|-|TRBV19
TGTGCCAGTAGTATCGGGACAGGGGGATACAATGAGCAGTTCTTC
CASSIGTGGYNEQFF
>TRBD1|TRBJ1-2|-|TRBV5-8
TGTGCCAGCAGCTCCTCACAGGGGCTGGAGGGCTACACCTTC
CASSSSQGLEGYTF